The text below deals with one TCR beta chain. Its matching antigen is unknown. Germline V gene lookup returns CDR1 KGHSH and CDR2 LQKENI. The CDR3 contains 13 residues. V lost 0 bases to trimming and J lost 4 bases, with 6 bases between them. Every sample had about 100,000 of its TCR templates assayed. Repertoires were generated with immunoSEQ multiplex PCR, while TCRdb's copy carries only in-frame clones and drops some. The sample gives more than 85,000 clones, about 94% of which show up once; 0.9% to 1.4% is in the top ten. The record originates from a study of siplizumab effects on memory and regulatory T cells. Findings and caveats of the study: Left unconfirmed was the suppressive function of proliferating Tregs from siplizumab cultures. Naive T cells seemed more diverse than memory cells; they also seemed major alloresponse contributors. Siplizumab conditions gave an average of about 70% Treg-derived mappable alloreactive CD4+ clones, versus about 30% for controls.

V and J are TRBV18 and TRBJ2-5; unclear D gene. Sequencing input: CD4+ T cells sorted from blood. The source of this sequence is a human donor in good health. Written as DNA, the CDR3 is TGTGCCAGCTCACCACCCGTATTAGAGACCCAGTACTTC. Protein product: CASSPPVLETQYF.